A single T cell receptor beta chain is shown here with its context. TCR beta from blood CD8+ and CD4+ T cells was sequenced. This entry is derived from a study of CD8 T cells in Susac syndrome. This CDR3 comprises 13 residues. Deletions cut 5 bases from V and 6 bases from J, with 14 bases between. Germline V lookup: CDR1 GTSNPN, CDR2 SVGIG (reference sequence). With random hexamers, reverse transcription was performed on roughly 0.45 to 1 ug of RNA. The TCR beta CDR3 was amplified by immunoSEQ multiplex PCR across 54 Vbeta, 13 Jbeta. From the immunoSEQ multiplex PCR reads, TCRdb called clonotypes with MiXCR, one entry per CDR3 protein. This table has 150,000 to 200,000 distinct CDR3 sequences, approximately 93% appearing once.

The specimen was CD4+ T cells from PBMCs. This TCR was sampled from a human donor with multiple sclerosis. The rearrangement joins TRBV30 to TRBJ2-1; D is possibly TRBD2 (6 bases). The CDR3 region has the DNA TGTGCCTGGTCCGCCGGGAGTACCAATGAGCAGTTCTTC. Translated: CAWSAGSTNEQFF.